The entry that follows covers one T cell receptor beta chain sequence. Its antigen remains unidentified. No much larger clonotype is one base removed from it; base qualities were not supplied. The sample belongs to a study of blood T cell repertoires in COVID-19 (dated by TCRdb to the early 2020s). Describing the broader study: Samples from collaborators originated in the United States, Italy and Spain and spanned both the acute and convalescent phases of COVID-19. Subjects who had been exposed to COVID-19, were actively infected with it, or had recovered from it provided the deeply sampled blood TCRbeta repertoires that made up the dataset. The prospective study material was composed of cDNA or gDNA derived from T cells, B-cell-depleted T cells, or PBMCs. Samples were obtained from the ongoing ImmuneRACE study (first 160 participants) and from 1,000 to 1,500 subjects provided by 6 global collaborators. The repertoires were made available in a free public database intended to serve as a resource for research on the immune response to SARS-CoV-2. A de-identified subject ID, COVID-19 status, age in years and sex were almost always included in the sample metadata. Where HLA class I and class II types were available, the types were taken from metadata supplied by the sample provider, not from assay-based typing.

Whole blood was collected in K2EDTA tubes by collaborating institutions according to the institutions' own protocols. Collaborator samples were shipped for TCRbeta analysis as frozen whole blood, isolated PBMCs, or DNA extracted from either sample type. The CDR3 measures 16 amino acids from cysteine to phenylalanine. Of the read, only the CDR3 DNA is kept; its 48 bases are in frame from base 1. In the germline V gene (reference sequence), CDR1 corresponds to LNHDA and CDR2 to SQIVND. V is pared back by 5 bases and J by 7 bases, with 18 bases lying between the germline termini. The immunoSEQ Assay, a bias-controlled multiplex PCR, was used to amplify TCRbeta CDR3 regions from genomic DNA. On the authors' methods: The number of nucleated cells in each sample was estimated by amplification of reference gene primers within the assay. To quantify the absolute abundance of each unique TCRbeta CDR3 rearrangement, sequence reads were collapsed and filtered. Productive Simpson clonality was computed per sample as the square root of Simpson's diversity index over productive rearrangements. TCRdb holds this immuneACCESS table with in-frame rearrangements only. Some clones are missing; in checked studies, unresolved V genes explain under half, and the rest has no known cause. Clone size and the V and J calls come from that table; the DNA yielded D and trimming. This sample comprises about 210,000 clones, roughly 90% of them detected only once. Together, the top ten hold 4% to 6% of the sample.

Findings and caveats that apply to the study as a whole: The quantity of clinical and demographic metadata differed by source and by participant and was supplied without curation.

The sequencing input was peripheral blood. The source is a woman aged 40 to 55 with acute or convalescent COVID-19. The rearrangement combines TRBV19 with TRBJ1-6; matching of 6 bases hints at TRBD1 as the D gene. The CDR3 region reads CASSPPGAGGNSPLHF. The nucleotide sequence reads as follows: TGTGCCAGTAGTCCTCCGGGGGCCGGGGGGAATTCACCCCTCCACTTT. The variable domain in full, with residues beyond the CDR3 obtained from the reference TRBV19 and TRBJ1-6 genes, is DGGITQSPKYLFRKEGQNVTLSCEQNLNHDAMYWYRQDPGQGLRLIYYSQIVNDFQKGDIAEGYSVSREKKESFPLTVTSAQKNPTAFYLCASSPPGAGGNSPLHFGNGTRLTVT.